The 4 T cell receptor beta chains in this list originate from one sample, sequenced in a study of cytomegalovirus exposure and HLA in healthy donors. The PCR made use of 60 Vbeta and 13 Jbeta primers. The assay was immunoSEQ multiplex PCR, and TCRdb's table has in-frame clones only and misses some. The sample shows about 170,000 clones, 73% of them seen only once. Material for sequencing was PBMCs. The receptors derive from a woman younger than 35 in good health and CMV-seropositive.

A few counts support this clone. The chain combines TRBV9 with TRBJ1-1, with D tentatively TRBD1 (5 bases). V shed 1 base and J shed 0 bases, with 10 bases lying between them. CDR1 is SGDLS, CDR2 YYNGEE, per germline. CDR3 size: 15 residues. The CDR3 sequence is CASSVSGRVNTEAFF. Written as DNA, the CDR3 is TGTGCCAGCAGCGTAAGTGGCAGGGTGAACACTGAAGCTTTCTTT.

Notes on this clone: Mismatch with germline at one junction end may stem from a read error. The chain is built from TRBV7-9 and TRBJ2-7, with 7 bases matching TRBD2. The CDR3 has 14 residues. CDR1 and CDR2 from the germline V gene are SEHNR and FQNEAQ (reference sequence). The CDR3 sequence is CSSRDQGDGGEQYF. CDR3 DNA: TGTTCCAGCCGCGACCAGGGCGACGGGGGGGAGCAGTACTTC.

The chain joins TRBV19 to TRBJ2-3; 9 positions match TRBD1. The germline gives CDR1 LNHDA, CDR2 SQIVND (reference sequence). CDR3 length: 15 residues. With V trimmed by 2 bases and J by 4 bases, 4 bases remained unmatched. The CDR3, as DNA: TGTGCCAGTAGTATAAACACAGGGGGCGCAGATACGCAGTATTTT. Protein: CASSINTGGADTQYF.

The chain couples TRBV19 to TRBJ2-7; 10 bases agree with TRBD2. J gave up 4 bases and V 4 bases, and 1 base lay outside the gene matches. CDR1 is LNHDA and CDR2 is SQIVND in the germline V gene (reference sequence). The CDR3 runs to 13 residues. The CDR3 nucleotides read TGTGCCAGTAGTAGTAGCGGGGGGTACGAGCAGTACTTC. It specifies CASSSSGGYEQYF.